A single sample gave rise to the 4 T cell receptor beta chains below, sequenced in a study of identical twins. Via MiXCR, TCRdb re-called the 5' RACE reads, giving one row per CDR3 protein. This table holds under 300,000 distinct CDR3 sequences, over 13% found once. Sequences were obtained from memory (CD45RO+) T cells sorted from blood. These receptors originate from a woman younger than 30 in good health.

CDR3 in DNA: TGCGCCAGCAGCTCCGGATACTCAAAGCGGGACTATGGCTACACCTTC. It encodes CASSSGYSKRDYGYTF. V is TRBV5-1 and J is TRBJ1-2; D is ambiguous. Germline V gene lookup returns CDR1 SGHRS and CDR2 YFSETQ. With 3 bases removed from V and 3 bases from J, the gap between germline ends came to 18 bases. The CDR3 loop spans 16 amino acids.

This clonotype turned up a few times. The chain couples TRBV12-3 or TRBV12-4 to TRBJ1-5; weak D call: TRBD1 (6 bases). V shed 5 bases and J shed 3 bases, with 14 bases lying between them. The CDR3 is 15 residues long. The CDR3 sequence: CASSPVTGHNQPQHF. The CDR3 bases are TGTGCCAGCAGTCCCGTTACAGGGCACAATCAGCCCCAGCATTTT.

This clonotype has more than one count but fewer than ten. In nucleotides, the CDR3 is TGTGCCAGCAGTGAATTCTGGGGGCTTGAAGCTTTCTTT. Translating it yields CASSEFWGLEAFF. The chain uses TRBV25-1 and TRBJ1-1; the D gene is possibly TRBD1 (6 bases). CDR1 and CDR2 (germline): MGHDK, SYGVNS. Trimming cost V 1 base and J 7 bases, with 10 bases left between them. The CDR3 runs 13 residues.

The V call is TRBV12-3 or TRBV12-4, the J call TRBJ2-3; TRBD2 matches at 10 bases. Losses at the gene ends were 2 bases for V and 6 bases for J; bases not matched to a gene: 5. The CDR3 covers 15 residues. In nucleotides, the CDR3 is TGTGCCAGCAGTTTAAGGTCTAGCGGGGGTGATACGCAGTATTTT. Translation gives CASSLRSSGGDTQYF.